These 32 T cell receptor beta chains share one sample of origin, sequenced in a study of control samples from healthy donors and cancer patients (dated by TCRdb to about 2020). Library prep was done by the immunoSEQ multiplex PCR assay. Drawn from immuneACCESS, this table holds only the in-frame rearrangements with V and J called that TCRdb kept. Clones are partly lost; checked studies trace under half to an unresolved V gene and leave the rest unexplained. This sample has over 100,000 clones in its table, and around 89% of those were observed once. The ten largest make up 17% of the sample. Sequencing was performed on blood. The receptors derive from a woman in her forties or fifties in good health.

The V and J genes are TRBV5-1 and TRBJ2-3; 10 nucleotides match TRBD1. CDR1 and CDR2 from the germline V gene are SGHRS and YFSETQ. The CDR3 length is 17 residues. Losses at the gene ends were 0 bases for V and 4 bases for J; bases not matched to a gene: 8. CDR3: CASSLVGTGAIADTQYF. CDR3 nucleotides: TGCGCCAGCAGCTTGGTAGGGACAGGGGCGATCGCAGATACGCAGTATTTT.

The chain joins TRBV11-1 to TRBJ2-1; a weak D match, TRBD1 (6 bases). Looked up from germline, CDR1 is SGHAT and CDR2 is FQDESV (reference sequence). The CDR3 runs 14 residues. Between the trimmed V and J ends, which lost 1 base and 9 bases, there was a span of 13 bases. CDR3 sequence reads: CASSLGQQGFEQFF. The DNA of the CDR3 is TGTGCCAGCAGCTTAGGGCAGCAGGGGTTTGAGCAGTTCTTC.

V gene TRBV5-6 combines with J gene TRBJ1-3; tentative D call: TRBD1 (6 bases). Trimming removed 4 bases at V and 0 bases at J, with 14 bases between. Germline V gives CDR1 SGHDT, CDR2 YYEEEE. CDR3 length: 16 residues. The CDR3 region is CASSIPTGFSGNTIYF. CDR3 nucleotides: TGTGCCAGCAGCATCCCTACAGGGTTCTCTGGAAACACCATATATTTT.

The chain uses TRBV25-1 and TRBJ1-1, with D possibly TRBD1 on 6 matching bases. The CDR3 runs to 15 residues. In germline, CDR1 is MGHDK, CDR2 SYGVNS. Deletions cut 8 bases from V and 4 bases from J, with 20 bases between. CDR3 in DNA: TGTGCCAGCGGGGGGGCGGGGGTACTGGGCACTGAAGCTTTCTTT. Translation: CASGGAGVLGTEAFF.

The V call is TRBV7-2, the J call TRBJ2-1; 7 nucleotides match TRBD2. Germline-derived CDR1 and CDR2 are SGHTA and FQGNSA. The CDR3 covers 15 residues. V trimming: 5 bases; J trimming: 4 bases; junction bases outside the gene matches: 8. The CDR3 DNA reads TGTGCCAGCAGCCCCGAGTCAGCGGGATACAATGAGCAGTTCTTC. Translating gives CASSPESAGYNEQFF.

This clone was observed a single time. CDR3 in DNA: TGTGCCACCAGTGTGCTAGCGGGAGACTACAATGAGCAGTTCTTC. Translated: CATSVLAGDYNEQFF. The chain uses TRBV24-1 and TRBJ2-1; 10 nucleotides align to TRBD2. Germline assignment: CDR1 KGHDR and CDR2 SFDVKD. This CDR3 comprises 15 residues. Trimming at V came to 5 bases and at J to 3 bases, leaving 3 bases not matched to a gene.

This chain links TRBV7-6 with TRBJ2-7, with 9 bases identical to TRBD1. CDR3 length: 15 residues. V shed 1 base, J shed 5 bases, and the junction held 6 bases outside the gene matches. Germline CDR1 and CDR2: SGHVS and FNYEAQ. The CDR3 is CASSLVTGGKDEQYF. The CDR3 DNA follows: TGTGCCAGCAGCTTAGTGACAGGGGGAAAGGACGAGCAGTACTTC.

Only one count was recorded for this clone. This chain links TRBV5-4 with TRBJ2-7; D might be TRBD1 (5 bases). Trimming took off 4 bases at V and 2 bases at J, with 13 bases between the two ends. The CDR3 extends over 14 amino acids. Germline CDR1 and CDR2: SGHNT and YYREEE (reference sequence). CDR3 DNA sequence: TGTGCCAGCAGCCCATTTCAGGGCCCCTACGAGCAGTACTTC. The encoded protein is CASSPFQGPYEQYF.

V is TRBV7-8 and J is TRBJ1-1; no reliable D call. The CDR3 has 14 amino acids. The germline CDR1 and CDR2 sequences are SGHVS and FQNEAQ. Trimming cost V 3 bases and J 3 bases, with 11 bases left between them. CDR3 DNA sequence: TGTGCCAGCAGCTTCAAGAAAAGGGACACTGAAGCTTTCTTT. It yields the protein CASSFKKRDTEAFF.

As DNA, the CDR3 is TGTGCCAGCAGTTTGGGGGGCCCGCCGGGTGAAAAACTGTTTTTT. Its protein product is CASSLGGPPGEKLFF. The genes are TRBV6-5 and TRBJ1-4; possibly TRBD1 for D (6 bases). CDR3 size: 15 residues. Deletions cut 4 bases from V and 7 bases from J, with 16 bases between. The germline CDR1 and CDR2 sequences are MNHEY and SVGAGI.

The gene calls are TRBV4-1 and TRBJ1-1, with D maybe TRBD1 (5 bases). In germline, CDR1 is MGHRA, CDR2 YSYEKL. The V end was cut by 3 bases, the J end by 3 bases, with 14 bases between. This CDR3 contains 15 residues. CDR3 DNA sequence: TGCGCCAGCAGCCAGGGGACGGTGGGGGACACTGAAGCTTTCTTT. The encoded protein is CASSQGTVGDTEAFF.

V is TRBV18 and J is TRBJ2-1; weak D call: TRBD2 (5 bases). The CDR3 runs 13 residues. The ends were cut back, 2 bases at V and 7 bases at J, with 9 bases in the middle. Germline values: CDR1 KGHSH, CDR2 LQKENI. The CDR3 nucleotides are TGTGCCAGCTCACCAGGGAGCAGGAATGAGCAGTTCTTC. The encoded protein is CASSPGSRNEQFF.

In this sample, this clone turned up once. V gene TRBV5-4 combines with J gene TRBJ2-1; D is unresolved. Trimming shortened V by 1 base and J by 5 bases, and 13 bases separated the two germline ends. The CDR3 runs to 15 residues. The germline gives CDR1 SGHNT, CDR2 YYREEE (reference sequence). In DNA form, the CDR3 reads TGTGCCAGCAGCTTGCCCGGAAAAAGAAACAATGAGCAGTTCTTC. Encoded protein: CASSLPGKRNNEQFF.

The rearrangement joins TRBV19 to TRBJ2-2, with TRBD2 identical over 8 bases. Germline loops: CDR1 LNHDA, CDR2 SQIVND (reference sequence). The CDR3 runs 14 residues. With V trimmed by 7 bases and J by 4 bases, 5 bases remained unmatched. The CDR3 coding sequence is TGTGCCAGTACAACTAGCGGAGCCACCGGGGAGCTGTTTTTT. Translated, it gives CASTTSGATGELFF.

V gene TRBV30 combines with J gene TRBJ2-1, with D unresolved. Germline V CDR1 and CDR2: GTSNPN, SVGIG (reference sequence). V lost 3 bases, J lost 9 bases, and 15 bases lay in between. The CDR3 spans 13 residues. DNA for the CDR3: TGTGCCTGGAGCCCATCAATGTTCGGTGAGCAGTTCTTC. Amino acids: CAWSPSMFGEQFF. Using reference TRBV30 and TRBJ2-1 for the parts outside the CDR3, the full variable domain is SQTIHQWPATLVQPVGSPLSLECTVEGTSNPNLYWYRQAAGRGLQLLFYSVGIGQISSEVPQNLSASRPQDRQFILSSKKLLLSDSGFYLCAWSPSMFGEQFFGPGTRLTVL.

V is TRBV5-1 and J is TRBJ2-6, with TRBD2 identical over 15 bases. Germline V CDR1 and CDR2: SGHRS, YFSETQ. The V segment lost 1 base and the J segment 5 bases; nucleotides outside the gene matches: 13. CDR3 length: 21 amino acids. The CDR3 DNA sequence: TGCGCCAGCAGCTTGCCAAAGGGACTAGCGGGGGGACTCTTGAGGGCCAACGTCCTGACTTTC. As protein: CASSLPKGLAGGLLRANVLTF. Using reference TRBV5-1 and TRBJ2-6 for the parts outside the CDR3, the full variable domain is KAGVTQTPRYLIKTRGQQVTLSCSPISGHRSVSWYQQTPGQGLQFLFEYFSETQRNKGNFPGRFSGRQFSNSRSEMNVSTLELGDSALYLCASSLPKGLAGGLLRANVLTFGAGSRLTVL.

J is TRBJ1-4 and V is TRBV4-1; 9 bases agree with TRBD1. This CDR3 contains 15 residues. Per the germline V gene, CDR1 is MGHRA and CDR2 is YSYEKL. V was clipped by 2 bases and J by 7 bases; unmatched bases: 5. The CDR3 is CASSQLTGGSEKLFF. In DNA form, the CDR3 reads TGCGCCAGCAGCCAACTTACAGGGGGCTCTGAAAAACTGTTTTTT.

The chain carries TRBV4-2 and TRBJ2-7; a possible D gene is TRBD1 (5 bases). V lost 0 bases and J 4 bases, leaving 10 bases between the germline ends. The CDR3 length is 14 residues. CDR1 LGHNA and CDR2 YNFKEQ come from the germline V gene. The CDR3 is CASSQELQVYEQYF. CDR3 bases: TGTGCCAGCAGCCAAGAACTACAGGTGTACGAGCAGTACTTC.

The chain recombines TRBV30 with TRBJ1-6, with 10 bases fitting TRBD1. V was clipped by 4 bases and J by 6 bases; unmatched bases: 3. This CDR3 comprises 14 residues. CDR1 GTSNPN and CDR2 SVGIG come from the germline V gene (reference sequence). CDR3 sequence reads: CAWTTGGSNSPLHF. CDR3 sequence (DNA): TGTGCCTGGACGACAGGGGGCAGTAATTCACCCCTCCACTTT.

This clone was detected once. The V and J genes are TRBV5-6 and TRBJ1-1; D unclear. The CDR3 totals 15 residues. Trimming left V 0 bases short and J 6 bases short, with 15 bases between. Germline V lookup: CDR1 SGHDT, CDR2 YYEEEE. The CDR3 DNA is TGTGCCAGCAGCTTGGACCCGACGGGGAGCCCTGAAGCTTTCTTT. Its translation: CASSLDPTGSPEAFF.

The J gene is TRBJ2-3, the V gene TRBV21-1; TRBD1 was called by the table and not checked on the DNA. TRBV21-1 counts as a pseudogene. The CDR3 consists of 16 residues. The CDR3 is CASSPGTGEDTDTQYF. The DNA for the CDR3 is TGTGCCAGCTCTCCCGGGACAGGGGAAGACACAGATACGCAGTATTTT.

By share of the sample, this clone is medium-sized (0.01 to 0.1%). The chain is built from TRBV7-9 and TRBJ2-1; TRBD2 is a possible D gene (6 bases). With 1 base removed from V and 7 bases from J, the gap between germline ends came to 20 bases. The CDR3 spans 17 residues. The germline gives CDR1 SEHNR, CDR2 FQNEAQ (reference sequence). CDR3 bases: TGTGCCAGCAGCTTAGGTTGGAGGGGACGAATTTGGAATGAGCAGTTCTTC. This gives the protein CASSLGWRGRIWNEQFF.

The chain carries TRBV2 and TRBJ2-1; tentative D call: TRBD1 (5 bases). This CDR3 has 17 residues. Deletions cut 5 bases from V and 0 bases from J, with 17 bases between. Looked up from germline, CDR1 is SNHLY and CDR2 is FYNNEI. CDR3 amino acids: CASSTYMTDVSYNEQFF. CDR3 sequence (DNA): TGTGCCAGCAGTACCTATATGACAGACGTCTCCTACAATGAGCAGTTCTTC.

This clone was seen only a few times. The rearrangement uses TRBV30 and TRBJ1-3, with 7 bases identical to TRBD1. Germline loops: CDR1 GTSNPN, CDR2 SVGIG (reference sequence). Trimming cost V 7 bases and J 3 bases; bases outside gene matches: 6. The CDR3 is 13 residues long. The CDR3 region is CASGTGVGNTIYF. CDR3 nucleotide sequence: TGTGCCTCGGGTACAGGGGTTGGAAACACCATATATTTT.

This chain connects TRBV18 to TRBJ1-2; 8 bases fit TRBD1. CDR1 KGHSH and CDR2 LQKENI come from the germline V gene. V lost 1 base, J lost 8 bases, and 15 bases stayed unmatched. The CDR3 is 17 amino acids. The CDR3 DNA is TGTGCCAGCTCACCACGGGGGACAGGCGCGGCTCTTCTCGGCTACACCTTC. Its protein product is CASSPRGTGAALLGYTF.

The chain couples TRBV30 to TRBJ2-7, with 7 bases aligning to TRBD1. J lost 2 bases, V lost 5 bases, and 6 bases had no gene match. This CDR3 contains 13 residues. Per the germline V gene, CDR1 is GTSNPN and CDR2 is SVGIG (reference sequence). CDR3 sequence reads: CAWSSGQPYEQYF. The CDR3 bases are TGTGCCTGGTCTTCGGGACAGCCCTACGAGCAGTACTTC.

The rearrangement joins TRBV29-1 to TRBJ2-3; D is uncertain. The CDR3 length is 11 residues. V was shortened by 6 bases and J by 5 bases, with 9 bases between the two germline ends. Looked up from germline, CDR1 is SQVTM and CDR2 is ANQGSEA. Here the CDR3 reads CSVDIEDTQYF. The CDR3 DNA sequence: TGCAGCGTCGACATTGAAGATACGCAGTATTTT.

The genes are TRBV7-3 and TRBJ2-3; D gene ambiguous. The CDR3 contains 10 residues. The germline V and J ends were trimmed by 8 bases and 2 bases, with 2 bases remaining between them. Germline loops: CDR1 SGHTA, CDR2 FQGTGA. The CDR3 DNA reads TGTGCCAGCCACACAGATACGCAGTATTTT. It specifies CASHTDTQYF.

V is TRBV7-8 and J is TRBJ1-5; D unclear. CDR1 and CDR2 (germline): SGHVS, FQNEAQ. The V and J ends lost 1 base and 1 base respectively, with 8 bases between them. This CDR3 is 15 amino acids long. CDR3 sequence: CASSLGGFSNQPQHF. The CDR3, as DNA: TGTGCCAGCAGCTTAGGCGGATTCAGCAATCAGCCCCAGCATTTT.

This chain connects TRBV2 to TRBJ2-2; the match to TRBD2 covers 11 bases. The CDR3 length is 14 residues. Germline CDR1 is SNHLY and CDR2 is FYNNEI. V dropped 7 bases and J dropped 6; count of bases not matched to a gene: 4. CDR3 sequence: CASTSGGRAGELFF. The CDR3 coding sequence is TGTGCCAGCACTAGCGGGGGGCGGGCCGGGGAGCTGTTTTTT.

DNA of the CDR3: TGCGCCAGCAGCCAAGAATCCCCTTATAGCAATCAGCCCCAGCATTTT. It codes for CASSQESPYSNQPQHF. V usage is TRBV4-1 and J usage is TRBJ1-5; D is ambiguous. Per the germline V gene, CDR1 is MGHRA and CDR2 is YSYEKL. The CDR3 sequence is 16 residues long. Trimming stripped 0 bases from V and 0 bases from J, with 9 bases between.

The CDR3 protein is CASSRGSGELFF. DNA of the CDR3: TGTGCCAGCAGCCGTGGATCCGGGGAGCTGTTTTTT. The chain recombines TRBV5-6 with TRBJ2-2; D unclear. Germline lookup yields CDR1 SGHDT and CDR2 YYEEEE. V was shortened by 4 bases and J by 6 bases, with 7 bases between the two germline ends. The CDR3 totals 12 residues.